Shown below are 27 T cell receptor beta chains from a single sample sequenced in a study of T cells in Graves' hyperthyroidism and ophthalmopathy. TCR beta CDR3 region amplification was performed from RNA transcripts. The TCR CDR3 first-round RT-PCR relied on the HTBI primer set. One entry per CDR3 protein, called by TCRdb with MiXCR from the multiplex PCR reads. The data show approximately 490,000 distinct CDR3 sequences, approximately 23% seen once. The source material was blood. These receptors came from a woman in her sixties or seventies with Graves' ophthalmopathy.

This clonotype was observed many times. V and J are TRBV5-1 and TRBJ2-3; TRBD2 is a possible D gene (7 bases). This CDR3 has 16 residues. Germline lookup yields CDR1 SGHRS and CDR2 YFSETQ. Trimming took 3 bases from V and 6 from J, leaving 20 bases between them. CDR3 sequence (DNA): TGCGCCAGCAGCTGGGACGGGGGGCGGCAAGGGGATACGCAGTATTTT. It specifies CASSWDGGRQGDTQYF.

This clonotype was counted ten times or more. The chain links TRBV20-1 to TRBJ1-1; 11 bases agree with TRBD1. The CDR3 loop spans 14 amino acids. The germline gives CDR1 DFQATT, CDR2 SNEGSKA (reference sequence). Trimming removed 6 bases from V and 5 bases from J; junction bases left unmatched: 8. CDR3 in amino acids: CSARRTGGKTEAFF. The CDR3 nucleotides read TGCAGTGCCCGCAGGACAGGGGGCAAAACTGAAGCTTTCTTT.

Notes on this clonotype: It may be a read error: a sequence one base away is much more abundant. The rearrangement joins TRBV12-3 or TRBV12-4 to TRBJ1-1; perhaps TRBD1 as D (6 bases). There are 13 residues in the CDR3. CDR3: CAGSLNFQGKAFF. In DNA, the CDR3 is TGTGCCGGCAGTTTAAACTTCCAGGGGAAAGCTTTCTTT.

CDR3 sequence reads: CASSDLVDNQPQHF. The CDR3 nucleotides read TGCGCCAGCAGTGACCTAGTGGACAATCAGCCCCAGCATTTT. The gene calls are TRBV10-2 and TRBJ1-5; D is ambiguous. CDR1 and CDR2 from the germline V gene are WSHSY and SAAADI. The V end lost 3 bases, the J end lost 3 bases, and 9 bases lay between the germline ends. The CDR3 sequence is 14 residues long.

This clonotype was recorded only once. This chain connects TRBV10-2 to TRBJ2-1; possibly TRBD1 or TRBD2 for D (5 bases each). CDR1 and CDR2 from the germline V gene are WSHSY and SAAADI. The CDR3 is 17 amino acids. V shed 0 bases and J shed 2 bases, with 14 bases lying between them. The CDR3 DNA follows: TGCGCCAGCAGTGAGTCGGGGAGTGGGGGTCCCTACAATGAGCAGTTCTTC. Its protein product is CASSESGSGGPYNEQFF.

This clonotype was counted at least ten times. The V gene is TRBV6-1, the J gene TRBJ2-1; 7 bases map to TRBD2. Germline trimming cut 7 bases from V and 7 bases from J; bases unmatched to any gene: 16. The CDR3 spans 16 residues. The germline V gene encodes CDR1 MNHNS and CDR2 SASEGT. The CDR3 coding sequence is TGTGCCAGCATGAAAGACCGACTAGCCGGTTGGAATGAGCAGTTCTTC. Its translation: CASMKDRLAGWNEQFF.

The chain has TRBV5-6 and TRBJ1-4; D gene unclear. The V and J ends lost 3 bases and 7 bases respectively, with 19 bases between them. Germline values: CDR1 SGHDT, CDR2 YYEEEE. This CDR3 spans 16 amino acids. Here the CDR3 DNA reads TGTGCCAGCAGCTCCGATACCCGGGCTTTCGGTGAAAAACTGTTTTTT. This gives the protein CASSSDTRAFGEKLFF. Drawing the rest from reference TRBV5-6 and TRBJ1-4, the complete variable domain is DAGVTQSPTHLIKTRGQQVTLRCSPKSGHDTVSWYQQALGQGPQFIFQYYEEEERQRGNFPDRFSGHQFPNYSSELNVNALLLGDSALYLCASSSDTRAFGEKLFFGSGTQLSVL.

This clonotype was seen more than once but under ten times. V and J are TRBV12-3 or TRBV12-4 and TRBJ1-3; D might be TRBD1 (5 bases). The CDR3 consists of 15 residues. V was cut by 5 bases and J by 3 bases, with 14 bases left in between. Written as DNA, the CDR3 is TGTGCCAGCAGTCCCCAGGGTTCGCTTGGAAACACCATATATTTT. Translation: CASSPQGSLGNTIYF.

This clonotype was observed a handful of times. V is TRBV7-2 and J is TRBJ2-1; 11 bases match TRBD1. V gave up 4 bases and J gave up 10 bases; unmatched junction bases: 6. CDR3 size: 14 residues. Per the germline V gene, CDR1 is SGHTA and CDR2 is FQGNSA. For the CDR3, the DNA is TGTGCCAGCAGCTATCCCGGGACAGGGGGAGAGCAGTTCTTC. It yields the protein CASSYPGTGGEQFF. Full variable domain (outside the CDR3, taken from reference TRBV7-2 and TRBJ2-1): GAGVSQSPSNKVTEKGKDVELRCDPISGHTALYWYRQSLGQGLEFLIYFQGNSAPDKSGLPSDRFSAERTGGSVSTLTIQRTQQEDSAVYLCASSYPGTGGEQFFGPGTRLTVL.

The V gene is TRBV30, the J gene TRBJ2-5; D is unclear. Germline CDR1 GTSNPN, CDR2 SVGIG (reference sequence). The CDR3 is made up of 11 amino acids. The ends were cut back, 0 bases at V and 7 bases at J, with 6 bases in the middle. In DNA, the CDR3 is TGTGCCTGGAGTGTCTCCTCGACCCAGTACTTC. This codes for CAWSVSSTQYF.

This clonotype has just a few counts. Here the CDR3 DNA reads TGTGCCATCAGTGAGTCAGGGACGTACTATGGCTACACCTTC. Translated: CAISESGTYYGYTF. V is TRBV10-3 and J is TRBJ1-2; D might be TRBD1 (5 bases). The V gene lost 0 bases and the J gene lost 3 bases, with 8 bases spanning the gap. Germline CDR1 and CDR2: ENHRY and SYGVKD. This CDR3 spans 14 amino acids.

The chain recombines TRBV11-2 with TRBJ2-1; 14 bases line up with TRBD2. The CDR3 totals 14 residues. Germline V gene data show CDR1 as SGHAT and CDR2 as FQNNGV. The ends lost 8 bases at V and 12 bases at J; junction bases unmatched: 9. The CDR3 bases are TGTGCCAGCGGCGCGGGGACTAGCGGGAGAGGGCAGTTCTTC. Translation gives CASGAGTSGRGQFF. The full variable domain, in which reference TRBV11-2 and TRBJ2-1 provide the parts outside the CDR3, is EAGVAQSPRYKIIEKRQSVAFWCNPISGHATLYWYQQILGQGPKLLIQFQNNGVVDDSQLPKDRFSAERLKGVDSTLKIQPAKLEDSAVYLCASGAGTSGRGQFFGPGTRLTVL.

The rearrangement uses TRBV4-3 and TRBJ1-2; possibly TRBD1 for D (5 bases). The CDR3 extends over 14 amino acids. Trimming cost V 5 bases and J 5 bases, with 15 bases left between them. CDR1 and CDR2 (germline): LGHNA, YSLEER. CDR3 loop: CASSEGARGYGYTF. CDR3 nucleotide sequence: TGCGCCAGCAGCGAAGGTGCTAGGGGTTATGGCTACACCTTC.

Concerning this clonotype itself: A read error may explain this, as a much larger clone is one base away. V is TRBV7-2 and J is TRBJ1-1; D might be TRBD1 (6 bases). Trimming took off 0 bases at V and 6 bases at J, with 11 bases between the two ends. The CDR3 is made up of 14 amino acids. Germline assignment: CDR1 SGHTA and CDR2 FQGNSA. CDR3 residues: CTSSLASGGPEAFF. The CDR3 region has the DNA TGTACCAGCAGCTTAGCGTCGGGGGGCCCTGAAGCTTTCTTT.

This clonotype has more than one count but fewer than ten. V usage is TRBV2 and J usage is TRBJ2-7; a weak D match, TRBD2 (6 bases). The V gene's germline CDR1 is SNHLY and CDR2 FYNNEI. CDR3 size: 12 residues. V gave up 7 bases and J gave up 9 bases, with 16 bases separating them. The CDR3 region is CASMGGPAWQYF. The CDR3 DNA sequence: TGTGCCAGCATGGGGGGACCAGCGTGGCAGTACTTC.

The V and J genes are TRBV2 and TRBJ2-2, with unresolved D. The germline V and J ends were trimmed by 2 bases and 5 bases, with 9 bases remaining between them. This CDR3 comprises 14 residues. Germline V gene data show CDR1 as SNHLY and CDR2 as FYNNEI. The CDR3 region has the DNA TGTGCCAGCAGTGAATTAGTAGGGACCGGGGAGCTGTTTTTT. Its protein product is CASSELVGTGELFF.

This clonotype was seen a few times. This chain links TRBV6-1 with TRBJ1-1, with a possible D match to TRBD1 (6 bases). CDR1 and CDR2 (germline): MNHNS, SASEGT. The germline V and J ends were trimmed by 5 bases and 1 base, with 17 bases remaining between them. The CDR3 is made up of 16 amino acids. CDR3 sequence: CASSPRGGLKNTEAFF. DNA for the CDR3: TGTGCCAGCAGTCCGAGGGGGGGACTGAAGAACACTGAAGCTTTCTTT.

This sequence joins TRBV30 and TRBJ1-5; TRBD1 is a possible D gene (6 bases). The CDR3 loop spans 16 amino acids. Germline CDR1 GTSNPN, CDR2 SVGIG (reference sequence). Trimming pared 6 bases from V and 1 base from J, leaving 19 bases between. The CDR3 here is CACSRRRGGSNQPQHF. CDR3 in DNA: TGTGCCTGCAGTCGGAGAAGGGGGGGAAGCAATCAGCCCCAGCATTTT.

This clonotype was seen repeatedly, ten times or more. The CDR3 is CASRPRGKMNTEAFF. CDR3 DNA sequence: TGTGCCAGCAGGCCTAGGGGGAAAATGAACACTGAAGCTTTCTTT. V usage is TRBV6-2 or TRBV6-3 and J usage is TRBJ1-1; maybe TRBD1 (6 bases). Germline assignment: CDR1 MNHEY and CDR2 SVGEGT. V was cut by 6 bases and J by 0 bases, with 14 bases left in between. This CDR3 has 15 amino acids.

In this sample, this clonotype turned up a few times. The V call is TRBV12-3 or TRBV12-4, the J call TRBJ2-5; 8 positions agree with TRBD2. This CDR3 is built from 14 residues. With V trimmed by 3 bases and J by 5 bases, 5 bases remained unmatched. The CDR3: CASSFERESETQYF. CDR3 nucleotide sequence: TGTGCCAGCAGTTTCGAGCGGGAGAGTGAGACCCAGTACTTC.

The chain links TRBV11-2 to TRBJ2-7; 11 bases match TRBD2. Unmatched junction bases numbered 9, after V lost 1 base and J lost 4 bases. In germline, CDR1 is SGHAT, CDR2 FQNNGV. This CDR3 spans 17 amino acids. CDR3 sequence: CASSLGGVAGGRYEQYF. CDR3 nucleotides: TGTGCCAGCAGCTTAGGGGGAGTAGCGGGAGGGCGATACGAGCAGTACTTC.

The chain carries TRBV6-1 and TRBJ2-2, with D possibly being TRBD1 (5 bases). CDR3 length equals 12 residues. Trimming shortened V by 6 bases and J by 6 bases, and 8 bases separated the two germline ends. CDR1 MNHNS and CDR2 SASEGT come from the germline V gene. Written as DNA, the CDR3 is TGTGCCAGCAGGCTAGGGGCCGGGGAGCTGTTTTTT. Translating gives CASRLGAGELFF.

CDR3 coding DNA: TGCGCCAGCAGCTCCGACAGTAATGAAAAACTGTTTTTT. Its protein product is CASSSDSNEKLFF. This chain uses TRBV5-1 with TRBJ1-4, with D possibly matching TRBD1 (5 bases). With 3 bases removed from V and 4 bases from J, the gap between germline ends came to 7 bases. This CDR3 has 13 amino acids. Germline values: CDR1 SGHRS, CDR2 YFSETQ. The variable domain in full, completed from reference TRBV5-1 and TRBJ1-4, reads KAGVTQTPRYLIKTRGQQVTLSCSPISGHRSVSWYQQTPGQGLQFLFEYFSETQRNKGNFPGRFSGRQFSNSRSEMNVSTLELGDSALYLCASSSDSNEKLFFGSGTQLSVL.

CDR3 residues: CSARGGRAGYTQYF. The CDR3 DNA reads TGCAGTGCTAGGGGCGGGAGGGCCGGCTATACGCAGTATTTT. The chain couples TRBV20-1 to TRBJ2-3, with 9 bases matching TRBD2. V was pared by 3 bases and J by 7 bases, with 8 bases of the junction left unmatched. Germline V CDR1 and CDR2: DFQATT, SNEGSKA (reference sequence). This CDR3 is 14 amino acids long.

The chain carries TRBV3-1 and TRBJ2-1, with 7 nucleotides matching TRBD2. CDR3 length equals 15 residues. The ends lost 4 bases at V and 1 base at J; junction bases unmatched: 4. Germline CDR1 is LGHDT and CDR2 is YNNKEL (reference sequence). The CDR3 DNA reads TGTGCCAGCAGCCCTACTAGCGAATCCTACAATGAGCAGTTCTTC. Its protein product is CASSPTSESYNEQFF.

The rearrangement joins TRBV28 to TRBJ2-1; 13 nucleotides match TRBD2. After removal of 2 bases from V and 10 bases from J, the junction contained 8 bases not matched to a gene. The CDR3 length is 16 residues. Looked up from germline, CDR1 is MDHEN and CDR2 is SYDVKM. The CDR3 loop is CASSLGTSGIGGEQFF. The CDR3 DNA sequence: TGTGCCAGCAGTTTAGGGACTAGCGGGATCGGTGGAGAGCAGTTCTTC.

The chain has TRBV7-2 and TRBJ2-7; D unclear. The V and J ends lost 3 bases and 7 bases respectively, with 13 bases between them. The length of the CDR3 is 13 residues. Germline V gene data show CDR1 as SGHTA and CDR2 as FQGNSA. The CDR3 spells CTSSFPNQGEQYF. The CDR3, as DNA: TGTACCAGCAGCTTCCCTAACCAAGGGGAGCAGTACTTC.